This is a list of T cell receptor beta chains from one sample in a study of post-analysis software for immune sequencing data. TCRdb reanalysed the PCR reads using MiXCR and keeps one entry per CDR3 protein. The sample consists of about 810,000 distinct CDR3 sequences, under 70% of them appearing once. Sequenced: blood. These receptors originate from a girl aged 10-17 years with multiple sclerosis. Each CDR3 is given with its conserved first and last residue. A D gene is named only where the DNA matches it firmly. Size tells how often a clone was seen (once, few, many) or the class of an expanded clone, and some rows leave it out.

few	TRBV7-2	.	14	TRBJ2-1	TGTGCCAGCAGCTCATCGGGCAGGGTGAATGAGCAGTTCTTC	CASSSSGRVNEQFF
.	TRBV5-1	.	15	TRBJ2-1	TGCGCCAGCAGCTTTACTGCAACACAGGGCAATGAGCAGTTCTTC	CASSFTATQGNEQFF
few	TRBV6-6	TRBD1	16	TRBJ2-5	TGTGCCAGCAGTCCCGGGACAGCCCTCACCGCAGAGACCCAGTACTTC	CASSPGTALTAETQYF
.	TRBV5-1	.	14	TRBJ1-1	TGCGCCAGCAGCCTAAGTAGGATGAACACTGAAGCTTTCTTT	CASSLSRMNTEAFF
.	TRBV6-5	.	15	TRBJ2-7	TGTGCCAGCAGCCCCTCGGGCGGGATCCTCTACGAGCAGTACTTC	CASSPSGGILYEQYF
few	TRBV6-5	TRBD1	13	TRBJ1-2	TGTGCCAGCAGCCAAGGGCAGGGGGCTGGCTACACCTTC	CASSQGQGAGYTF
.	TRBV12-5	TRBD2	13	TRBJ2-7	TGTGCTAGTGGTTTGTTTAGCGGGGTCGAGCAGTACTTC	CASGLFSGVEQYF
.	TRBV5-1	TRBD2	17	TRBJ2-3	TGCGCCAGCAGCTTGGGACTAGCCACCCTCTTCGGGAATACGCAGTATTTT	CASSLGLATLFGNTQYF
few	TRBV10-2	.	13	TRBJ1-2	TGCGCCAGCAGTGAAAGTAAAGGCGGTGGCTACACCTTC	CASSESKGGGYTF
.	TRBV20-1	TRBD1	15	TRBJ1-2	TGCAGTGCTAGAGATATAACAGGGGGCTACTATGGCTACACCTTC	CSARDITGGYYGYTF
once	TRBV5-4	TRBD1	15	TRBJ1-1	TGTGCCAGCAGAAATAACAGGGGGTTGAGCACTGAAGCTTTCTTT	CASRNNRGLSTEAFF
.	TRBV7-9	TRBD1	16	TRBJ1-1	TGTGCCAGCAGCTCCGGGACAGGGTTGGTGAACACTGAAGCTTTCTTT	CASSSGTGLVNTEAFF
.	TRBV5-5	TRBD1	18	TRBJ2-7	TGTGCCAGCAGCTTGGAGTCGGGACAGGGGTCCAACTTTTACGAGCAGTACTTC	CASSLESGQGSNFYEQYF
.	TRBV7-2	.	16	TRBJ1-5	TGTGCCAGCAGCTTAGTCTTTGGGGATGGCAATCAGCCCCAGCATTTT	CASSLVFGDGNQPQHF
.	TRBV5-1	TRBD1	19	TRBJ2-3	TGCGCCAGCAGCTCTCCGGTTGGGACAGGGCCCTTCAGGGGAGATACGCAGTATTTT	CASSSPVGTGPFRGDTQYF
.	TRBV5-1	.	15	TRBJ2-7	TGCGCCAGCAGCTTGGAGGCGGGGACAACCTACGAGCAGTACTTC	CASSLEAGTTYEQYF
.	TRBV11-2	.	15	TRBJ2-1	TGTGCCAGCAGTAGCACCGTTGGAGCCTACAATGAGCAGTTCTTC	CASSSTVGAYNEQFF
.	TRBV20-1	.	14	TRBJ2-5	TGCAGTGCTAGAGCCAGATCGAGTCGAGAGACCCAGTACTTC	CSARARSSRETQYF
.	TRBV7-2	.	14	TRBJ2-1	TGTGCCAGCAGCTGGGGGACGGTATCCTACGAGCAGTTCTTC	CASSWGTVSYEQFF
.	TRBV20-1	.	13	TRBJ1-4	TGCAGTGCTCCAGTTGCAACTAATGAAAAACTGTTTTTT	CSAPVATNEKLFF
many	TRBV30	TRBD2	14	TRBJ2-1	TGTGCCTGGAGTGTCCCGCGGGAGGGCAATGAGCAGTTCTTC	CAWSVPREGNEQFF
.	TRBV18	TRBD1	17	TRBJ2-3	TGTGCCAGCTCACCAACGCAGGACAGGGGACGCACAGATACGCAGTATTTT	CASSPTQDRGRTDTQYF
once	TRBV5-1	.	14	TRBJ1-1	TGCGCCAGCAGCTTGGGGCGGAGTAACACTGAAGCTTTCTTT	CASSLGRSNTEAFF
.	TRBV20-1	TRBD2	15	TRBJ2-7	TGCAGTGCTCCCTCCAGCGGGAGCCTGACTGGCGAGCAGTACTTC	CSAPSSGSLTGEQYF
.	TRBV3-1	.	13	TRBJ2-5	TGTGCCAGCAGCCCCAAAGTGAGAGAGACCCAGTACTTC	CASSPKVRETQYF
.	TRBV29-1	TRBD2	15	TRBJ2-1	TGCAGCGTTCAACCAATAGCGGGAGCAGGCAATGAGCAGTTCTTC	CSVQPIAGAGNEQFF
.	TRBV7-2	.	16	TRBJ2-1	TGTGCCAGCAGCTTAGGGCGTGCGGTGAAGGACAATGAGCAGTTCTTC	CASSLGRAVKDNEQFF
.	TRBV20-1	TRBD2	13	TRBJ2-7	TGCAGTACTAGACTAGCGGGAGTAAACGAGCAGTACTTC	CSTRLAGVNEQYF
.	TRBV5-1	.	15	TRBJ2-1	TGCGCCAGCAGCTGGGGAAGGTCAAGCTACAATGAGCAGTTCTTC	CASSWGRSSYNEQFF
.	TRBV7-9	.	13	TRBJ1-2	TGTGCCAGCAGCTTAGAGAGGACTTCGGGCTACACCTTC	CASSLERTSGYTF
once	TRBV29-1	TRBD1	13	TRBJ2-7	TGCAGCGTTCAAGGGGACAGCGACTACGAGCAGTACTTC	CSVQGDSDYEQYF
few	TRBV29-1	.	13	TRBJ2-7	TGCAGCGTTGAAGGGACCCCGAACTACGAGCAGTACTTC	CSVEGTPNYEQYF
.	TRBV29-1	TRBD1	14	TRBJ1-2	TGCAGCGTTGGAGGAGACAGGGGCCGCGGTGGCTACACCTTC	CSVGGDRGRGGYTF
.	TRBV7-2	TRBD2	16	TRBJ2-5	TGTGCCAGCAGCTTAGCCGGCGGGGGGGCGGGAGAGACCCAGTACTTC	CASSLAGGGAGETQYF
.	TRBV7-6	TRBD2	19	TRBJ2-5	TGTGCCAGCAGCACCTCCAGTCAGGGACTAGCGGTTCCTCGGGAGACCCAGTACTTC	CASSTSSQGLAVPRETQYF
.	TRBV12-3/TRBV12-4	.	12	TRBJ2-4	TGTGCCAGCAGTTTACCTAGGATGGAGCAGTACTTC	CASSLPRMEQYF
few	TRBV7-9	.	14	TRBJ1-1	TGTGCCAGCAGCTTAGGGGGCACGAGCACTGAAGCTTTCTTT	CASSLGGTSTEAFF
.	TRBV9	.	12	TRBJ1-6	TGTGCCAGCAGCGTAGGTCGGTCACCCCTCCACTTT	CASSVGRSPLHF
.	TRBV29-1	TRBD2	17	TRBJ2-7	TGCAGCGTTGAGCGGCTAGCGGGAGAACTGGGCTACAATGAGCAGTACTTC	CSVERLAGELGYNEQYF
.	TRBV29-1	TRBD1	17	TRBJ2-5	TGCAGCGTTGAAGGGGGACAGGGAGCAGTCCAAGACGAGGCCCAGTACTTC	CSVEGGQGAVQDEAQYF
.	TRBV7-2	TRBD2	15	TRBJ2-7	TGTGCCAGCAGCTGGCAGGGGACTAGCGGTTACGAGCAGTACTTC	CASSWQGTSGYEQYF
.	TRBV5-6	.	15	TRBJ2-7	TGTGCCAGCCCCCGGCGGGGGCCCAACTCCTACGAGCAGTACTTC	CASPRRGPNSYEQYF
few	TRBV7-9	.	14	TRBJ2-1	TGTGCCAGCAGTCACGGGACACTAAACAATGAGCAGTTCTTC	CASSHGTLNNEQFF
many	TRBV20-1	.	12	TRBJ2-7	TGCAGTGCTAGATCGGGAACTTACGAGCAGTACTTC	CSARSGTYEQYF
.	TRBV7-9	.	13	TRBJ2-7	TGTGCCAGCAGCTTACTAAGGGAGGACGAGCAGTACTTC	CASSLLREDEQYF
few	TRBV29-1	.	12	TRBJ2-5	TGCAGCGTTGTCAGGGTAGAGGAGACCCAGTACTTC	CSVVRVEETQYF
.	TRBV29-1	TRBD1	16	TRBJ1-2	TGCAGCGTTCGAACCGTCTGGAGGGGGCCTAACTATGGCTACACCTTC	CSVRTVWRGPNYGYTF
.	TRBV29-1	.	13	TRBJ2-5	TGCAGCGCCGGCGGGGAGTATGAAGAGACCCAGTACTTC	CSAGGEYEETQYF
.	TRBV9	TRBD2	15	TRBJ2-3	TGTGCCAGCAAACTAGCGGGAGGAGCAGCAGATACGCAGTATTTT	CASKLAGGAADTQYF
few	TRBV6-1	TRBD1	17	TRBJ1-2	TGTGCCAGCAGTCCCGCCCCCCGAGACAGGGGGCGAAGGGGCTACACCTTC	CASSPAPRDRGRRGYTF
few	TRBV20-1	.	12	TRBJ2-5	TGCAGTGCTAGGGCAGCGCAAGAGACCCAGTACTTC	CSARAAQETQYF
few	TRBV4-1	.	15	TRBJ1-2	TGCGCCAGCAGCCAAGAGTGGATCGGGGGAGGTGGCTACACCTTC	CASSQEWIGGGGYTF
.	TRBV10-3	.	15	TRBJ2-3	TGTGCCATCAGTGACCCAAGCGGCATCACAGATACGCAGTATTTT	CAISDPSGITDTQYF
.	TRBV5-1	TRBD2	18	TRBJ2-6	TGCGCCAGCAGCGGGCGGACTAGCGGGGACTCTGGGGCCAACGTCCTGACTTTC	CASSGRTSGDSGANVLTF
.	TRBV7-2	TRBD2	17	TRBJ2-3	TGTGCCAGCAGCTTACAACTAGCGGGGGGCATCACAGATACGCAGTATTTT	CASSLQLAGGITDTQYF
once	TRBV12-3/TRBV12-4	TRBD2	16	TRBJ2-3	TGTGCCAGCAGCCAGGCGAGCGGGAGGGTCACAGATACGCAGTATTTT	CASSQASGRVTDTQYF
.	TRBV7-8	TRBD1	17	TRBJ2-5	TGTGCCAGCAGCTTAGGGGGGGACAGGGGGAACATCGGGACCCAGTACTTC	CASSLGGDRGNIGTQYF
.	TRBV12-3/TRBV12-4	.	14	TRBJ2-7	TGTGCCAGCAGTTTAGGTCTAGTCAGGTACGAGCAGTACTTC	CASSLGLVRYEQYF
.	TRBV20-1	.	14	TRBJ2-5	TGCAGTGCTAGAGGGGCGGGGGCGGCTGAGACCCAGTACTTC	CSARGAGAAETQYF